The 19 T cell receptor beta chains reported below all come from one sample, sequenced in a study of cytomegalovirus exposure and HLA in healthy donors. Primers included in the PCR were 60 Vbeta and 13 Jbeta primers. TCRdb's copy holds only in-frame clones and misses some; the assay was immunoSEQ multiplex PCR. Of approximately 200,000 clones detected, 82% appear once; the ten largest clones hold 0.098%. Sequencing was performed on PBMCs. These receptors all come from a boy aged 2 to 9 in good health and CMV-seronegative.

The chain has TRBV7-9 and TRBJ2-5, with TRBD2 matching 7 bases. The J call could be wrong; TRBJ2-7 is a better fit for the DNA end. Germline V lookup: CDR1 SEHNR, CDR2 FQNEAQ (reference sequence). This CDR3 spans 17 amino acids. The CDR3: CASSLASGAGETYEQYF. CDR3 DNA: TGTGCCAGCAGCTTAGCGAGCGGGGCGGGGGAGACCTACGAGCAGTACTTC.

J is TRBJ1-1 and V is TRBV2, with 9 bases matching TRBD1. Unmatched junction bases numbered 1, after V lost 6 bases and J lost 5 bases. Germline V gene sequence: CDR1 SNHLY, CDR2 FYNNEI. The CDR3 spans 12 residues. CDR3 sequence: CASSGTGTEAFF. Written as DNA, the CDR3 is TGTGCCAGCAGCGGGACAGGGACTGAAGCTTTCTTT.

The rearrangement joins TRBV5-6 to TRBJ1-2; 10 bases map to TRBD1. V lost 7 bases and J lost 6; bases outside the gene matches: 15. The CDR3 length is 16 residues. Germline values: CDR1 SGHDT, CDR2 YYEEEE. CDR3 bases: TGTGCCAGCGACTCACGACTCATGACAGGGGGCAATGGCTACACCTTC. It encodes CASDSRLMTGGNGYTF.

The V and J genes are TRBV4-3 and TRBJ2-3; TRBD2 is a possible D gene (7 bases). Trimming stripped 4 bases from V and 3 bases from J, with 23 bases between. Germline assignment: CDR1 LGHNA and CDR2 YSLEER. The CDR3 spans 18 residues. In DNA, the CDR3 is TGCGCCAGCAGCCGCGGGCCACCGGGGGGCGGAGTTACAGATACGCAGTATTTT. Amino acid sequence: CASSRGPPGGGVTDTQYF.

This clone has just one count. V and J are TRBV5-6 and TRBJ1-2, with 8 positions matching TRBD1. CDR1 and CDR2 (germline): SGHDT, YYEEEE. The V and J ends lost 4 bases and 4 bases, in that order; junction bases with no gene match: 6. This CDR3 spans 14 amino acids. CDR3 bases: TGTGCCAGCAGCACAGGACAGGGACGCTATGGCTACACCTTC. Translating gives CASSTGQGRYGYTF.

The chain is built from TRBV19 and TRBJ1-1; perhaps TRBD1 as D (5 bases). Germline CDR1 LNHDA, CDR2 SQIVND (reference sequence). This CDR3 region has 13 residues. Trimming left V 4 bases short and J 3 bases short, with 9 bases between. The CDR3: CASSTGGDTEAFF. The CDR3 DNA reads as TGTGCCAGTAGTACCGGGGGTGACACTGAAGCTTTCTTT.

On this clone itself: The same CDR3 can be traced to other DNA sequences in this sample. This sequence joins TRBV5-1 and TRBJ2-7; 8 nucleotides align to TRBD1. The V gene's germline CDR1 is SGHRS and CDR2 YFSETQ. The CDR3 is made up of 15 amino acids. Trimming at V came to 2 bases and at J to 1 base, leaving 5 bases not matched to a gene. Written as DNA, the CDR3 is TGCGCCAGCAGCTTAGGGACAGGCGTTTCCTACGAGCAGTACTTC. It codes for CASSLGTGVSYEQYF.

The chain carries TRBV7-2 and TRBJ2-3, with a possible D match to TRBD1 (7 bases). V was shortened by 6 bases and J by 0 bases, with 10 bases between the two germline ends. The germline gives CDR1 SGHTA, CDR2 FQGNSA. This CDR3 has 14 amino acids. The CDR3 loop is CASRPGGSTDTQYF. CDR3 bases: TGTGCCAGCAGGCCAGGGGGGAGCACAGATACGCAGTATTTT. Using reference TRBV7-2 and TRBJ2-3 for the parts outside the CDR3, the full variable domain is GAGVSQSPSNKVTEKGKDVELRCDPISGHTALYWYRQSLGQGLEFLIYFQGNSAPDKSGLPSDRFSAERTGGSVSTLTIQRTQQEDSAVYLCASRPGGSTDTQYFGPGTRLTVL.

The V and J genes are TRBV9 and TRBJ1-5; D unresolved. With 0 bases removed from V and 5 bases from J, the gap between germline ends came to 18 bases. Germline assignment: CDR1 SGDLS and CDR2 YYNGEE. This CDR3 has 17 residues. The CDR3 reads CASSVGLQATKDQPQHF. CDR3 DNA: TGTGCCAGCAGCGTAGGTCTCCAGGCGACTAAGGATCAGCCCCAGCATTTT.

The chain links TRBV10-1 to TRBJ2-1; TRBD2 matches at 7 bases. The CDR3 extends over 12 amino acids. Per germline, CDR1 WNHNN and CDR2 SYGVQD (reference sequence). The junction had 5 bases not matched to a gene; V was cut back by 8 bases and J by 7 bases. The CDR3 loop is CASGLVRNEQFF. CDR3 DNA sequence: TGCGCCAGCGGACTAGTCCGGAATGAGCAGTTCTTC.

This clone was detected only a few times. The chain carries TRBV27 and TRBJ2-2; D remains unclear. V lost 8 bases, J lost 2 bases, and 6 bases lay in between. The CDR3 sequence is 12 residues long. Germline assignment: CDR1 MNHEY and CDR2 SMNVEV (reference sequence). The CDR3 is CASRINTGELFF. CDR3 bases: TGTGCCAGCCGTATCAACACCGGGGAGCTGTTTTTT.

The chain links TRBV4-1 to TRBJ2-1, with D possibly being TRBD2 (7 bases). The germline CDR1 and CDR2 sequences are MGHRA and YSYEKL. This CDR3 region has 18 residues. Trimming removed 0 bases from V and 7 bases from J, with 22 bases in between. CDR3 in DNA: TGCGCCAGCAGCCAAGATTCGATCGGGGGGCCGGTTTTGAATGAGCAGTTCTTC. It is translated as CASSQDSIGGPVLNEQFF.

The CDR3 is CASSPSRYSSYGYTF. CDR3 bases: TGTGCCAGCAGTCCATCCCGGTACTCAAGCTATGGCTACACCTTC. The chain uses TRBV25-1 and TRBJ1-2, with D uncertain. CDR1 is MGHDK and CDR2 is SYGVNS in the germline V gene. The CDR3 sequence is 15 residues long. Trimming stripped 5 bases from V and 4 bases from J, with 17 bases between.

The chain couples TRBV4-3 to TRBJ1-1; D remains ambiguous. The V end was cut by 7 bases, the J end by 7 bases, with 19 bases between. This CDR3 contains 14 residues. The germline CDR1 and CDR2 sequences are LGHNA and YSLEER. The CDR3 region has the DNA TGCGCCAGCACTCCCGAGGTCGCAGACCTTGAAGCTTTCTTT. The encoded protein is CASTPEVADLEAFF.

CDR3 nucleotide sequence: TGCAGCGTTGATTTACCCCTAGCGAGCACAGATACGCAGTATTTT. Translating it yields CSVDLPLASTDTQYF. This chain connects TRBV29-1 to TRBJ2-3, with a tentative D call TRBD2 (6 bases). The germline V gene encodes CDR1 SQVTM and CDR2 ANQGSEA. V shed 3 bases and J shed 0 bases, with 13 bases lying between them. The CDR3 covers 15 residues.

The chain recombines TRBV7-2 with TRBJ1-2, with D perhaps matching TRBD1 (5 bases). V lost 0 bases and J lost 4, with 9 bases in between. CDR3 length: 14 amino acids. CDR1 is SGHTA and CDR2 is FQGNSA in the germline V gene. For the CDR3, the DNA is TGTGCCAGCAGCTTAGCGACCAGGGCCTATGGCTACACCTTC. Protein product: CASSLATRAYGYTF.

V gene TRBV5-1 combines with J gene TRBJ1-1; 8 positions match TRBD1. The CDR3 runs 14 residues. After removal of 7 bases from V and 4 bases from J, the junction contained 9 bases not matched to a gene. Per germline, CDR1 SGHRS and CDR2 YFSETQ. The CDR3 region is CASSTDRGGTEAFF. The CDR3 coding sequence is TGCGCCAGCTCCACTGACAGGGGCGGCACTGAAGCTTTCTTT.

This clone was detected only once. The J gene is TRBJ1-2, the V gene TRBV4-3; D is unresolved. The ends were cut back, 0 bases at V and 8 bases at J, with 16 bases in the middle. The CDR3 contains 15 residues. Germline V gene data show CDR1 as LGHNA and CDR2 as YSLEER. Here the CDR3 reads CASSQEGGSRNGYTF. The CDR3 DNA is TGCGCCAGCAGCCAAGAGGGCGGGTCCCGTAACGGCTACACCTTC.

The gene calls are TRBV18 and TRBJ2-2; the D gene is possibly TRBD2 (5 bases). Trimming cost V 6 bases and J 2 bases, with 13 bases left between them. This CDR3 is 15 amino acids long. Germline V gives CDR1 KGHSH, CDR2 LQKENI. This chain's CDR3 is CASSSQRDNTGELFF. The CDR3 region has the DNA TGTGCCAGCTCCTCCCAGAGGGATAACACCGGGGAGCTGTTTTTT. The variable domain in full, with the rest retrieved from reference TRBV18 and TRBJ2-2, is NAGVMQNPRHLVRRRGQEARLRCSPMKGHSHVYWYRQLPEEGLKFMVYLQKENIIDESGMPKERFSAEFPKEGPSILRIQQVVRGDSAAYFCASSSQRDNTGELFFGEGSRLTVL.